A selection of T cell receptor beta chains follows, all from one sample in a study of T cell repertoires in cytomegalovirus infection. One entry per CDR3 protein results from TCRdb running MiXCR on the reads. The sample yields some 300,000 distinct CDR3 sequences, around 10% seen once. Sequencing used PBMCs. Receptor source: a human donor in good health (CMV status not recorded). Some clones in this sample may be carry-over from other donors' samples. Each CDR3 is given with its conserved first and last residue. D genes are given only for firm matches. Some rows mark clone size as missing; the rest say once, few, many or name a class of expanded clone.

j_call: TRBJ2-7
clone_size: many
d_call: TRBD1
cdr3_length: 12
v_call: TRBV7-9
cdr3_nt: TGTGCCAGCACCGGACAGGAGTACGAGCAGTACTTC
cdr3_aa: CASTGQEYEQYF

j_call: TRBJ1-1
clone_size: many
d_call: TRBD1
cdr3_length: 16
v_call: TRBV11-3
cdr3_nt: TGTGCCAGCAGCGCGCGGACAGGGGCCGGAAACACTGAAGCTTTCTTT
cdr3_aa: CASSARTGAGNTEAFF

j_call: TRBJ1-2
clone_size: few
d_call: TRBD1
cdr3_length: 13
v_call: TRBV9
cdr3_nt: TGTGCCAGCAGCGTACAGGGGGAGGATGGCTACACCTTC
cdr3_aa: CASSVQGEDGYTF

j_call: TRBJ2-1
clone_size: many
d_call: NA
cdr3_length: 13
v_call: TRBV12-3/TRBV12-4
cdr3_nt: TGTGCCAGCAGCTGGGACTCCTACAATGAGCAGTTCTTC
cdr3_aa: CASSWDSYNEQFF

j_call: TRBJ1-1
clone_size: NA
d_call: NA
cdr3_length: 12
v_call: TRBV12-3/TRBV12-4
cdr3_nt: TGTGCCAGCACCCAGGGTGGGACTGAAGCTTTCTTT
cdr3_aa: CASTQGGTEAFF

j_call: TRBJ2-1
clone_size: many
d_call: NA
cdr3_length: 16
v_call: TRBV7-2
cdr3_nt: TGTGCCAGCAGCGCCGATAGTAGTCCACCATACAATGAGCAGTTCTTC
cdr3_aa: CASSADSSPPYNEQFF

j_call: TRBJ1-3
clone_size: many
d_call: NA
cdr3_length: 15
v_call: TRBV7-6
cdr3_nt: TGTGCCAGCAGCTCATCGGGGAAGTCTGGAAACACCATATATTTT
cdr3_aa: CASSSSGKSGNTIYF

j_call: TRBJ1-5
clone_size: few
d_call: NA
cdr3_length: 15
v_call: TRBV12-3/TRBV12-4
cdr3_nt: TGTGCCAGCAGTTTGTTACAGACAGCCGGTCAGCCCCAGCATTTT
cdr3_aa: CASSLLQTAGQPQHF

j_call: TRBJ2-2
clone_size: many
d_call: TRBD2
cdr3_length: 16
v_call: TRBV7-2
cdr3_nt: TGTGCCAGCAGCTCTACTAGCGGGGGGGCAGCTGGGGAGCTGTTTTTT
cdr3_aa: CASSSTSGGAAGELFF

j_call: TRBJ1-1
clone_size: NA
d_call: NA
cdr3_length: 13
v_call: TRBV10-3
cdr3_nt: TGTGCCATCAGTGAGTCCGGAGACACTGAAGCTTTCTTT
cdr3_aa: CAISESGDTEAFF

j_call: TRBJ1-1
clone_size: many
d_call: NA
cdr3_length: 12
v_call: TRBV6-2/TRBV6-3
cdr3_nt: TGTGCCAGCAGTTCGGGACTCTATGAAGCTTTCTTT
cdr3_aa: CASSSGLYEAFF

j_call: TRBJ1-2
clone_size: many
d_call: NA
cdr3_length: 13
v_call: TRBV29-1
cdr3_nt: TGCAGCGTTGATCTTGGACAGACCTATGGCTACACCTTC
cdr3_aa: CSVDLGQTYGYTF

j_call: TRBJ1-3
clone_size: many
d_call: NA
cdr3_length: 14
v_call: TRBV20-1
cdr3_nt: TGCAGTGCTAGAGAGGAGACAAGGAAGAACACCATATATTTT
cdr3_aa: CSAREETRKNTIYF

j_call: TRBJ2-7
clone_size: many
d_call: NA
cdr3_length: 13
v_call: TRBV10-3
cdr3_nt: TGTGCCATCAGTGAGGAAGGGCCTTACGAGCAGTACTTC
cdr3_aa: CAISEEGPYEQYF

j_call: TRBJ2-2
clone_size: many
d_call: TRBD2
cdr3_length: 13
v_call: TRBV11-3
cdr3_nt: TGTGCCAGCAGCTCGCGGGAGACCGGGGAGCTGTTTTTT
cdr3_aa: CASSSRETGELFF

j_call: TRBJ1-1
clone_size: many
d_call: NA
cdr3_length: 15
v_call: TRBV6-2/TRBV6-3
cdr3_nt: TGTGCCAGCAGTTACGGAGACAGGCTGAACACTGAAGCTTTCTTT
cdr3_aa: CASSYGDRLNTEAFF

j_call: TRBJ2-1
clone_size: NA
d_call: TRBD2
cdr3_length: 17
v_call: TRBV4-3
cdr3_nt: TGCGCCAGCAGCCAAGATCTAGCGGGGGCCCCCTACAATGAGCAGTTCTTC
cdr3_aa: CASSQDLAGAPYNEQFF

j_call: TRBJ1-6
clone_size: many
d_call: TRBD1
cdr3_length: 15
v_call: TRBV27
cdr3_nt: TGTGCCAGCAGCCTCCGCGGGACAGGGGCATCACCCCTCCACTTT
cdr3_aa: CASSLRGTGASPLHF

j_call: TRBJ2-2
clone_size: many
d_call: TRBD2
cdr3_length: 19
v_call: TRBV28
cdr3_nt: TGTGCCAGCAGTACCTACGATACTAGCGGGGGGACAAACACCGGGGAGCTGTTTTTT
cdr3_aa: CASSTYDTSGGTNTGELFF

j_call: TRBJ2-1
clone_size: many
d_call: NA
cdr3_length: 19
v_call: TRBV7-9
cdr3_nt: TGTGCCAGCAGCTTAACATATTCCTATGAGGGGGTGTCCTACAATGAGCAGTTCTTC
cdr3_aa: CASSLTYSYEGVSYNEQFF

j_call: TRBJ2-3
clone_size: few
d_call: NA
cdr3_length: 14
v_call: TRBV20-1
cdr3_nt: TGCAGTGCTGGAGACCCGGGCTCCACAGATACGCAGTATTTT
cdr3_aa: CSAGDPGSTDTQYF

j_call: TRBJ1-5
clone_size: many
d_call: NA
cdr3_length: 16
v_call: TRBV5-6
cdr3_nt: TGTGCCAGCAGTTATTTGCGGGGGGGTAGCAATCAGCCCCAGCATTTT
cdr3_aa: CASSYLRGGSNQPQHF

j_call: TRBJ2-3
clone_size: many
d_call: TRBD2
cdr3_length: 16
v_call: TRBV6-5
cdr3_nt: TGTGCCAGCAGTTATCGCCGGACTAGAGGCACAGATACGCAGTATTTT
cdr3_aa: CASSYRRTRGTDTQYF

j_call: TRBJ2-7
clone_size: NA
d_call: TRBD2
cdr3_length: 15
v_call: TRBV20-1
cdr3_nt: TGCAGTGCTAGACTTAACGGGGGGGGAACCTACGAGCAGTACTTC
cdr3_aa: CSARLNGGGTYEQYF

j_call: TRBJ1-1
clone_size: many
d_call: NA
cdr3_length: 15
v_call: TRBV7-8
cdr3_nt: TGTGCCAGCAGCTCCTTTTTCAGCCTGAACACTGAAGCTTTCTTT
cdr3_aa: CASSSFFSLNTEAFF

j_call: TRBJ2-5
clone_size: many
d_call: NA
cdr3_length: 13
v_call: TRBV10-3
cdr3_nt: TGTGCCATCAGTGCCGGTGATTTTGGGACCCAGTACTTC
cdr3_aa: CAISAGDFGTQYF

j_call: TRBJ1-1
clone_size: NA
d_call: NA
cdr3_length: 12
v_call: TRBV11-1
cdr3_nt: TGTGCCAGCAGGGAAGGTTTGACTGAAGCTTTCTTT
cdr3_aa: CASREGLTEAFF

j_call: TRBJ2-1
clone_size: many
d_call: TRBD1
cdr3_length: 16
v_call: TRBV5-4
cdr3_nt: TGTGCCAGCAGCTTGAGGACAGGGGGCGGATACAATGAGCAGTTCTTC
cdr3_aa: CASSLRTGGGYNEQFF

j_call: TRBJ2-1
clone_size: NA
d_call: NA
cdr3_length: 16
v_call: TRBV6-4
cdr3_nt: TGTGCCAGCAGTGACTCTGCGGGGCCCGTATCCAATGAGCAGTTCTTC
cdr3_aa: CASSDSAGPVSNEQFF

j_call: TRBJ2-2
clone_size: many
d_call: NA
cdr3_length: 14
v_call: TRBV29-1
cdr3_nt: TGCAGCGCTACAGGGGAGGCGAACACCGGGGAGCTGTTTTTT
cdr3_aa: CSATGEANTGELFF